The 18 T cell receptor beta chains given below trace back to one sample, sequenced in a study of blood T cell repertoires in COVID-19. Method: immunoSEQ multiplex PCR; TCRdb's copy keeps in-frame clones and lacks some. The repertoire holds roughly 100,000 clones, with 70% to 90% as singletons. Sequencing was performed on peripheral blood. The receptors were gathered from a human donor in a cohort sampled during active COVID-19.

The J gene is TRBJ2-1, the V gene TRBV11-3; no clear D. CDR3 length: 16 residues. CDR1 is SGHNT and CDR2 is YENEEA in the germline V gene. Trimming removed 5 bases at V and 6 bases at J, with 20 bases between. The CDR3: CASSPRSGSMGNEQFF. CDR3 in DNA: TGTGCCAGCAGCCCCCGGTCCGGGTCCATGGGCAATGAGCAGTTCTTC.

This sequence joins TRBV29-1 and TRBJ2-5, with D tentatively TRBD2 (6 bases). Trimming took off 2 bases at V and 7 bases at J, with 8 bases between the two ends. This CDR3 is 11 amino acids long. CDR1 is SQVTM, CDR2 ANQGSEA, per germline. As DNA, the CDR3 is TGCAGCGTTGAACTGGGAGGGACCCAGTACTTC. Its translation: CSVELGGTQYF.

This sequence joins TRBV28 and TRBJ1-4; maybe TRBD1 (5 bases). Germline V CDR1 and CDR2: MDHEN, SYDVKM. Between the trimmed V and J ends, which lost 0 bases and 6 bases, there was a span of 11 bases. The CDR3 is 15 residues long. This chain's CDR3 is CASSLWGWGDEKLFF. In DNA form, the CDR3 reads TGTGCCAGCAGTTTATGGGGGTGGGGCGATGAAAAACTGTTTTTT.

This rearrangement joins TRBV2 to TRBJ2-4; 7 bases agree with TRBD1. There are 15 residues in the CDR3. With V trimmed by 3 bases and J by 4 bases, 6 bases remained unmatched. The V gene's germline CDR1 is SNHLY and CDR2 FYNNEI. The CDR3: CASSDGDRVKNIQYF. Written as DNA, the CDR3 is TGTGCCAGCAGTGACGGGGACAGAGTTAAAAACATTCAGTACTTC. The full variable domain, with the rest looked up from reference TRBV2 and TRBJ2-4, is EPEVTQTPSHQVTQMGQEVILRCVPISNHLYFYWYRQILGQKVEFLVSFYNNEISEKSEIFDDQFSVERPDGSNFTLKIRSTKLEDSAMYFCASSDGDRVKNIQYFGAGTRLSVL.

The CDR3 DNA reads as TGTGCCAGCAGTTTAGCAGGGGAGGGGCCCCCGGGTGAGCAGTTCTTC. Its translation is CASSLAGEGPPGEQFF. This chain connects TRBV28 to TRBJ2-1, with D possibly being TRBD2 (7 bases). The CDR3 length is 16 residues. Trimming pared 2 bases from V and 9 bases from J, leaving 20 bases between. The germline V gene encodes CDR1 MDHEN and CDR2 SYDVKM.

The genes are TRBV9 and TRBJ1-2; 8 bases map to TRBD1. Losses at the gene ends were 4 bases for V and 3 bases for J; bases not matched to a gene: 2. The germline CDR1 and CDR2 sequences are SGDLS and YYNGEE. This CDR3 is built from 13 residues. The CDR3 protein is CASSLDRDYGYTF. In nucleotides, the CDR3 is TGTGCCAGCAGCCTGGACAGGGACTATGGCTACACCTTC.

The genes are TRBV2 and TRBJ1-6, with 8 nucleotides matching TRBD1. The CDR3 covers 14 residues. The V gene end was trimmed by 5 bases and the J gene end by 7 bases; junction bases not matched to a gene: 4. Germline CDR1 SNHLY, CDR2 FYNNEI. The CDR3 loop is CASSLTGVNSPLHF. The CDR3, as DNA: TGTGCCAGCAGTCTGACAGGGGTAAATTCACCCCTCCACTTT. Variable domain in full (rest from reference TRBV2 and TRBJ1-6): EPEVTQTPSHQVTQMGQEVILRCVPISNHLYFYWYRQILGQKVEFLVSFYNNEISEKSEIFDDQFSVERPDGSNFTLKIRSTKLEDSAMYFCASSLTGVNSPLHFGNGTRLTVT.

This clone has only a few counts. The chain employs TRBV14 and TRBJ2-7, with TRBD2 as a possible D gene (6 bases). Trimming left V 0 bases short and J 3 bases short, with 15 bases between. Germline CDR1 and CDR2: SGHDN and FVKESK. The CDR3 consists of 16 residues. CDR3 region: CASSQDPLAAHYEQYF. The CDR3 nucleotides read TGTGCCAGCAGCCAAGACCCACTAGCAGCCCACTACGAGCAGTACTTC.

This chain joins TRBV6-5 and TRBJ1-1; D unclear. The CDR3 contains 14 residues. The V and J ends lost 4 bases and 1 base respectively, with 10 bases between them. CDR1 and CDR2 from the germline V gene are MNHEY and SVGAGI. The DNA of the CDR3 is TGTGCCAGCAGTTCCTACCTTCCGAACACTGAAGCTTTCTTT. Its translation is CASSSYLPNTEAFF.

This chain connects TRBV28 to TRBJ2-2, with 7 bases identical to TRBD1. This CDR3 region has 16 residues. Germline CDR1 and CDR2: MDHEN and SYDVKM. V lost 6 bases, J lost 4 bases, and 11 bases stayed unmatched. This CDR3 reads CASSLWAGGITGELFF. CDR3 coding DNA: TGTGCCAGCAGCCTCTGGGCAGGGGGAATCACCGGGGAGCTGTTTTTT.

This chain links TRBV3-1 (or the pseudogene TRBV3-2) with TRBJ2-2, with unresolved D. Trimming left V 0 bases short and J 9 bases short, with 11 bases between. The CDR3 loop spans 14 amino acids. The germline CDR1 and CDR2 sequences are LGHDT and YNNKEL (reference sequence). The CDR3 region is CASSQDSMLRELFF. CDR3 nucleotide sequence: TGTGCCAGCAGCCAAGATTCGATGCTAAGGGAGCTGTTTTTT.

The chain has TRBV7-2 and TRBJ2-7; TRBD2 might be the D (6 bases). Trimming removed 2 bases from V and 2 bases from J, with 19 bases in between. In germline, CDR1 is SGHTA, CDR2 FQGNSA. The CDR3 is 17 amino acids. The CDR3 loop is CASSLYVGGLATYEQYF. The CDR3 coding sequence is TGTGCCAGCAGCTTATATGTAGGTGGGCTAGCGACCTACGAGCAGTACTTC.

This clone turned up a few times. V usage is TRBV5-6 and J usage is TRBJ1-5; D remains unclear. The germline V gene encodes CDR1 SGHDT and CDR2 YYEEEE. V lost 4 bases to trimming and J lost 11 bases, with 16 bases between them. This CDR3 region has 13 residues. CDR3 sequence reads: CASSLHPSGTQHF. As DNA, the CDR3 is TGTGCCAGCAGCCTACACCCGAGCGGGACCCAGCATTTT.

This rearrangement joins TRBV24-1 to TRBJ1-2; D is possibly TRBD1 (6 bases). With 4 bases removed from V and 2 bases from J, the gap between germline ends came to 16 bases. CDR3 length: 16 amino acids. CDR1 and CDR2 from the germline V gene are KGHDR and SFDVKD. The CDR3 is CATSEGTGTSNYGYTF. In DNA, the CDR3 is TGTGCCACCAGTGAGGGGACCGGGACATCGAACTATGGCTACACCTTC.

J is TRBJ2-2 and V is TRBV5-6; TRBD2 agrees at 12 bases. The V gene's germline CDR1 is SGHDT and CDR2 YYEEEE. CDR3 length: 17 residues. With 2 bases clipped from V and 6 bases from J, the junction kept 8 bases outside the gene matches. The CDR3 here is CASSFPLTSGGAGELFF. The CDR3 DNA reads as TGTGCCAGCAGCTTCCCCCTGACTAGCGGGGGAGCCGGGGAGCTGTTTTTT.

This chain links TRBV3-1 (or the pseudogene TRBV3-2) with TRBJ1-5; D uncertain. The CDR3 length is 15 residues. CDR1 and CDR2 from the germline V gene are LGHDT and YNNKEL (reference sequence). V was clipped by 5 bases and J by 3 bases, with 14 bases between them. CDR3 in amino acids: CASSKNGRSNQPQHF. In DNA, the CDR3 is TGTGCCAGCAGCAAAAACGGGAGATCCAATCAGCCCCAGCATTTT.

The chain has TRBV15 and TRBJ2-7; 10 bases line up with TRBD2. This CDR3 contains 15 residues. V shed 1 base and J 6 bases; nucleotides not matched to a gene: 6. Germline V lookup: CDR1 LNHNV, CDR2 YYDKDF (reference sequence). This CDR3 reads CATSRGTSGLLEQYF. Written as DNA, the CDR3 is TGTGCCACCAGCAGAGGGACTAGCGGTCTCCTCGAGCAGTACTTC.

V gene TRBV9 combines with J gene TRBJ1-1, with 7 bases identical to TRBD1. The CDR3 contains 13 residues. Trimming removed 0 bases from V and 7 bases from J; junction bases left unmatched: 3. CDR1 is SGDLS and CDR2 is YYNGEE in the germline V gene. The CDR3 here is CASSVGTGLEAFF. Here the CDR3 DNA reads TGTGCCAGCAGCGTAGGGACAGGACTTGAAGCTTTCTTT.